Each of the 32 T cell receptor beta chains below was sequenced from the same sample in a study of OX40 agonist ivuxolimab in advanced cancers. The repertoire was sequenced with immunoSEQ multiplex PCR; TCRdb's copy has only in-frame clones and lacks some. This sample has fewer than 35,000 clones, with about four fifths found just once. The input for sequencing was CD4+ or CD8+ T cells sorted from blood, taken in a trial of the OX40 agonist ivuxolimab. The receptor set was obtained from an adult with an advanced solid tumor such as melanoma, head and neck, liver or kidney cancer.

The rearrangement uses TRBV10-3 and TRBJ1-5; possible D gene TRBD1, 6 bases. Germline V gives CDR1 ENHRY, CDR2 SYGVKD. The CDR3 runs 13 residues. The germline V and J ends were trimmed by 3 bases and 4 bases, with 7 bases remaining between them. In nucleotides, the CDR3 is TGTGCCATCAGTGATCAGGGGAATCAGCCCCAGCATTTT. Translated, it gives CAISDQGNQPQHF.

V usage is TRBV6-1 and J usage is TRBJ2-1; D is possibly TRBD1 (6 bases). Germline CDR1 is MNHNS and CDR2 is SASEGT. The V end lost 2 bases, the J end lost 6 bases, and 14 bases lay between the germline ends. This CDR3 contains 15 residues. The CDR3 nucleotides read TGTGCCAGCAGTGAATTCGGGCAGGGGAGCAATGAGCAGTTCTTC. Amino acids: CASSEFGQGSNEQFF.

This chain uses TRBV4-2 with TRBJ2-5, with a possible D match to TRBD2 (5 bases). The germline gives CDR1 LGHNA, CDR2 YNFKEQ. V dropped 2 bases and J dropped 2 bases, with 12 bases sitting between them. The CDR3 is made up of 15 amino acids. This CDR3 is CASSQIWRLQETQYF. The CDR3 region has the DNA TGTGCCAGCAGCCAAATCTGGAGGCTTCAAGAGACCCAGTACTTC.

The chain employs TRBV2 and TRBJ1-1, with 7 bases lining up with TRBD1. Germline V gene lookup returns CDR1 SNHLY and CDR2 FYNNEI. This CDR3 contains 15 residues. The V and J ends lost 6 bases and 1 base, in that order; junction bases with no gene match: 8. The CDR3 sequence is CASSVQGFGNTEAFF. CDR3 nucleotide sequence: TGTGCCAGCAGCGTACAGGGGTTCGGGAACACTGAAGCTTTCTTT.

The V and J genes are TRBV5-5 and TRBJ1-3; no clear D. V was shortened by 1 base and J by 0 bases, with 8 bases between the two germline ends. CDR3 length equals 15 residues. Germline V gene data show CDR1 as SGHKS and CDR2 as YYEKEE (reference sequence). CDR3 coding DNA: TGTGCCAGCAGCTTGATCGCAGGCTCTGGAAACACCATATATTTT. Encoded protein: CASSLIAGSGNTIYF. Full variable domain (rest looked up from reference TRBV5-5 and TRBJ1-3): DAGVTQSPTHLIKTRGQQVTLRCSPISGHKSVSWYQQVLGQGPQFIFQYYEKEERGRGNFPDRFSARQFPNYSSELNVNALLLGDSALYLCASSLIAGSGNTIYFGEGSWLTVV.

CDR3 in DNA: TGCGCCAGCAGCACGGGGGACTCTGGAAACACCATATATTTT. Protein: CASSTGDSGNTIYF. The V gene is TRBV5-1, the J gene TRBJ1-3; the D gene is possibly TRBD1 (5 bases). V shed 4 bases and J shed 0 bases, with 8 bases lying between them. This CDR3 is built from 14 residues. CDR1 SGHRS and CDR2 YFSETQ come from the germline V gene.

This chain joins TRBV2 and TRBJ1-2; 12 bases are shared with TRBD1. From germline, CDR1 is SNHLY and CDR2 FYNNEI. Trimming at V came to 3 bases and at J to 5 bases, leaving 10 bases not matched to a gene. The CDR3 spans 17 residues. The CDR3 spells CASSEGTGGKGKYGYTF. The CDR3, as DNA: TGTGCCAGCAGTGAGGGGACAGGGGGCAAAGGAAAGTATGGCTACACCTTC.

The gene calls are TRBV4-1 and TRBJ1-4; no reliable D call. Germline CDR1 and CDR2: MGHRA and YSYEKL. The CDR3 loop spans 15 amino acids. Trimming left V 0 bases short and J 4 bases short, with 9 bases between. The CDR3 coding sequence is TGCGCCAGCAGCCAAGATGGGCGGGTTAATGAAAAACTGTTTTTT. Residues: CASSQDGRVNEKLFF.

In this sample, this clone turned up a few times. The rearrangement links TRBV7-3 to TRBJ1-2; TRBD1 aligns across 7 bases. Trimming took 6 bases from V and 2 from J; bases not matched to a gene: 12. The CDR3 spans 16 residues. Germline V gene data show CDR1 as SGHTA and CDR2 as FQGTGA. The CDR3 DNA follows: TGTGCCAGCAGATATTTCCCGGGACAGCGGAACTATGGCTACACCTTC. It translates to CASRYFPGQRNYGYTF. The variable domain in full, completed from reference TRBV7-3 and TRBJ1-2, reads GAGVSQTPSNKVTEKGKYVELRCDPISGHTALYWYRQSLGQGPEFLIYFQGTGAADDSGLPNDRFFAVRPEGSVSTLKIQRTERGDSAVYLCASRYFPGQRNYGYTFGSGTRLTVV.

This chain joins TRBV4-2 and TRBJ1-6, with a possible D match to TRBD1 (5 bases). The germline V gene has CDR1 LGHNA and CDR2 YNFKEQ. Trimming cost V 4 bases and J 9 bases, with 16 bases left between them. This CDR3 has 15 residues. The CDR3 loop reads CASSLGGRAVSPLHF. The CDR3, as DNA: TGTGCCAGCAGCCTCGGGGGGAGAGCAGTTTCACCCCTCCACTTT.

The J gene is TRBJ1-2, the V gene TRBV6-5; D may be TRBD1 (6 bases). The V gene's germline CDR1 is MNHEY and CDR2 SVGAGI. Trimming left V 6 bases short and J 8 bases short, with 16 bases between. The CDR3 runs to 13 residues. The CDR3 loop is CASSWDGRGGYTF. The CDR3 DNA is TGTGCCAGCAGCTGGGACGGGAGGGGGGGCTACACCTTC.

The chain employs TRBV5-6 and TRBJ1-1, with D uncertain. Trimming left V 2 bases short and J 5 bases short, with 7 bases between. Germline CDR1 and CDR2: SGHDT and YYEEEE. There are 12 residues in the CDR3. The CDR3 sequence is CASSFLGTEAFF. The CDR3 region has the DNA TGTGCCAGCAGCTTTTTGGGGACTGAAGCTTTCTTT.

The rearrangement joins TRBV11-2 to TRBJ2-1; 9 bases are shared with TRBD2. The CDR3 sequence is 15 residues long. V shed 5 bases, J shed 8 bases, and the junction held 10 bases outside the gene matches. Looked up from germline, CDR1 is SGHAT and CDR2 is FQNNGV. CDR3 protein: CASSVQGLAGDEQFF. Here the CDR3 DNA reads TGTGCCAGCAGCGTCCAGGGACTAGCAGGGGATGAGCAGTTCTTC.

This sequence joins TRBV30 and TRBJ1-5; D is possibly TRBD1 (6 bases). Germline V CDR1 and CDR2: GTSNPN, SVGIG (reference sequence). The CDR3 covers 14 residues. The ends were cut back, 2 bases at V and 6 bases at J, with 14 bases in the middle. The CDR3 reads CAWSLAGAFQPQHF. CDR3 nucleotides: TGTGCCTGGAGTCTGGCAGGGGCGTTTCAGCCCCAGCATTTT.

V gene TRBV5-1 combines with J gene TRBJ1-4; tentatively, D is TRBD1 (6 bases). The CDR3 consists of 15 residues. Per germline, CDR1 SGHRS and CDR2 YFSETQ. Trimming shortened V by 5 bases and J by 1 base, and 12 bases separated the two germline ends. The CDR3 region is CASRRSTGTNEKLFF. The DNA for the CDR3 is TGCGCCAGCAGACGTTCGACAGGAACTAATGAAAAACTGTTTTTT. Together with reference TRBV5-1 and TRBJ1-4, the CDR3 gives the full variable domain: KAGVTQTPRYLIKTRGQQVTLSCSPISGHRSVSWYQQTPGQGLQFLFEYFSETQRNKGNFPGRFSGRQFSNSRSEMNVSTLELGDSALYLCASRRSTGTNEKLFFGSGTQLSVL.

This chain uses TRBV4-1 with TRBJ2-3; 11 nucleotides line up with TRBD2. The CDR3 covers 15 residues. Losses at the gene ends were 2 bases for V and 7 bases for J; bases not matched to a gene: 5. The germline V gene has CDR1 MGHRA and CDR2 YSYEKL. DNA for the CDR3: TGCGCCAGCAGCCAACGACTAGCGGGGTTGAATACGCAGTATTTT. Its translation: CASSQRLAGLNTQYF.

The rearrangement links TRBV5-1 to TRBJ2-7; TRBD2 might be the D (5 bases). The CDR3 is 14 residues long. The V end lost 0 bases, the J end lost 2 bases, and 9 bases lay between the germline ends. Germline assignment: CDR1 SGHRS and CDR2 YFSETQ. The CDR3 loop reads CASSLEAVTYEQYF. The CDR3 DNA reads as TGCGCCAGCAGCTTGGAAGCGGTTACCTACGAGCAGTACTTC.

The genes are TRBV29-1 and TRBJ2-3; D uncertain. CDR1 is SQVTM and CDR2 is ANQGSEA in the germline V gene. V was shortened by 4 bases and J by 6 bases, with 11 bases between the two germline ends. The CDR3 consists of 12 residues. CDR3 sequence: CSVAPTVDTQYF. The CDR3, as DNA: TGCAGCGTTGCCCCAACCGTGGATACGCAGTATTTT.

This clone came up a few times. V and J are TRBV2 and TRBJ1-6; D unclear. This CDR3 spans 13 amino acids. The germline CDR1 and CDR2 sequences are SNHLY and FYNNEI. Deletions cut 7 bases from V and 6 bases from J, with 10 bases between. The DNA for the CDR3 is TGTGCCAGCAATGAGGCGGCTAATTCACCCCTCCACTTT. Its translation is CASNEAANSPLHF.

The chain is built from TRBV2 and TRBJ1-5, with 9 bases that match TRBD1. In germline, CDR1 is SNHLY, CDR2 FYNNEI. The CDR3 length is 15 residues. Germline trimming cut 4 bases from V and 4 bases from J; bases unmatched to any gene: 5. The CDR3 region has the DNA TGTGCCAGCAGTGTTGAGACAGGGGGAAATCAGCCCCAGCATTTT. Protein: CASSVETGGNQPQHF.

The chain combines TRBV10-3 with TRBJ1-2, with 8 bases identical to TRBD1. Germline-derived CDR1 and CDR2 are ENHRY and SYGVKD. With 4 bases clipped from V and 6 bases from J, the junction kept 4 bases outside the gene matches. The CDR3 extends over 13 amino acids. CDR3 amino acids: CAISAGQVHGYTF. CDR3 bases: TGTGCCATCAGTGCGGGACAGGTACATGGCTACACCTTC.

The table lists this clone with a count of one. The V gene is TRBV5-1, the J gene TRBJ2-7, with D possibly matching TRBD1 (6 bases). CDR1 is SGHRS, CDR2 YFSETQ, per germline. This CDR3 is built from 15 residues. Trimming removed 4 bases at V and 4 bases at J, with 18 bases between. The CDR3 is CASSEPEGGAYEQYF. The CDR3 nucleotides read TGCGCCAGCAGCGAGCCCGAAGGGGGTGCGTACGAGCAGTACTTC.

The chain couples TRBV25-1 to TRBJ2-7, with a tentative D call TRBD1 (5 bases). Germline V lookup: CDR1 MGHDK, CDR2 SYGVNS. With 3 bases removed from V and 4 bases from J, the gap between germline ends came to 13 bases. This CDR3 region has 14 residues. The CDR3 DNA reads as TGTGCCAGCAGTGACCTGACAGCAGCGTACGAGCAGTACTTC. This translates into CASSDLTAAYEQYF.

The CDR3 DNA reads as TGTGCCAGCAGCCAGCTCCGGGACGGGAAGCATGGCTACACCTTC. Encoded protein: CASSQLRDGKHGYTF. The J gene is TRBJ1-2, the V gene TRBV14; a possible D gene is TRBD1 (5 bases). V was shortened by 3 bases and J by 6 bases, with 17 bases between the two germline ends. Germline values: CDR1 SGHDN, CDR2 FVKESK. The CDR3 contains 15 residues.

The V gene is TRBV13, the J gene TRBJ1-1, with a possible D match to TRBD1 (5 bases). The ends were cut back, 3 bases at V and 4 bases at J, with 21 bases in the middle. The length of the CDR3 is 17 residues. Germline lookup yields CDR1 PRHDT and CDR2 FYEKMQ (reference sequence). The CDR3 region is CASSFTPGRLGGTEAFF. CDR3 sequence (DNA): TGTGCCAGCAGCTTTACCCCGGGGCGGCTGGGGGGCACTGAAGCTTTCTTT.

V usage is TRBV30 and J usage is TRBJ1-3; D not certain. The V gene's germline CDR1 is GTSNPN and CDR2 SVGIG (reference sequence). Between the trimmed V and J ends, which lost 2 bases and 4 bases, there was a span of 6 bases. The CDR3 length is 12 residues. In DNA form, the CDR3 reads TGTGCCTGGAGTTCGGACGGAAACACCATATATTTT. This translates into CAWSSDGNTIYF.

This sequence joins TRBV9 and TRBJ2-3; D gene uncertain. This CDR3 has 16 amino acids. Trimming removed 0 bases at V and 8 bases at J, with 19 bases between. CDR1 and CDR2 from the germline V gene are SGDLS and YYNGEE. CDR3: CASSVVEVFTDGTQYF. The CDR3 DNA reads TGTGCCAGCAGCGTAGTTGAGGTATTCACAGATGGTACGCAGTATTTT.

The CDR3 DNA reads TGTGCCATCAGTGAGTCAGCGGGGGTATCCAATGAGCAGTTCTTC. The encoded protein is CAISESAGVSNEQFF. The genes are TRBV10-3 and TRBJ2-1, with 8 bases lining up with TRBD2. The CDR3 contains 15 residues. The V gene's germline CDR1 is ENHRY and CDR2 SYGVKD. The trim removed 0 bases at V and 6 bases at J, leaving 4 bases unmatched.

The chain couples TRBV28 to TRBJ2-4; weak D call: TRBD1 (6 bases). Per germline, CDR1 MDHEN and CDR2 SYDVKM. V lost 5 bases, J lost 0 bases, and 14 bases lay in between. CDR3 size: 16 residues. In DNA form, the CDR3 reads TGTGCCAGCAGTACCATACAGGGTATAGCCAAAAACATTCAGTACTTC. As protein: CASSTIQGIAKNIQYF.

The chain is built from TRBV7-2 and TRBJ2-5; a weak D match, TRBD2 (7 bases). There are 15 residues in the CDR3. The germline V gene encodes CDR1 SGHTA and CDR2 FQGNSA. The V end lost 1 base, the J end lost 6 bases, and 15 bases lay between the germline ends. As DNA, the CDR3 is TGTGCCAGCAGCTTAGGCGGGGGCGCGGGGAAGACCCAGTACTTC. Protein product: CASSLGGGAGKTQYF.

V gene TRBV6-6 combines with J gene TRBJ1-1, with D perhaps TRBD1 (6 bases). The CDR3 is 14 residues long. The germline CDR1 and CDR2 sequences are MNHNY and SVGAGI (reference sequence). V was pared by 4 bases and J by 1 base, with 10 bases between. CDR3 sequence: CASSSVGGNTEAFF. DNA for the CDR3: TGTGCCAGCAGTTCCGTAGGGGGGAACACTGAAGCTTTCTTT.

CDR3 DNA sequence: TGTGCCAGCAGCGCCTACGACAGTAGAAAGCAGTACTTC. Translation: CASSAYDSRKQYF. The rearrangement joins TRBV2 to TRBJ2-7; D may be TRBD1 (5 bases). The germline V gene has CDR1 SNHLY and CDR2 FYNNEI. The CDR3 loop spans 13 amino acids. V was shortened by 6 bases and J by 8 bases, with 17 bases between the two germline ends.